This T cell receptor beta chain is from a study of early T cells in non-severe SARS-CoV-2 infection. Study summary: The chains were unpaired, and the sequenced material was bulk RNA from unsorted whole blood.

Points from the study as a whole: VDJdb matching skewed toward anti-spike CD8 responses, missing private and CD4 specificities.

As part of library construction, unique molecular identifiers were attached to individual cDNA molecules. TCRdb re-called the 5' RACE reads through MiXCR, storing one row per CDR3 protein. The repertoire includes 63,000 or so distinct CDR3 sequences, 9.5% to 12% of them detected once, and 5.5% to 6% sits in the top ten. Germline loops: CDR1 SGHRS, CDR2 YFSETQ. The CDR3 runs to 14 residues. The ends were cut back, 5 bases at V and 9 bases at J, with 20 bases in the middle. This clonotype was counted a few times. Its target is unknown. The clonotype originates from an adult who was a healthcare worker with PCR-confirmed SARS-CoV-2 infection or an uninfected control (not recorded which). The sequencing used whole blood, collected at baseline. The gene calls are TRBV5-1 and TRBJ1-2, with D maybe TRBD1 (6 bases). For the CDR3, the DNA is TGCGCCAGCAGGCTCGGGACACCCGAATGGAGCTACACCTTC. Protein product: CASRLGTPEWSYTF.